This record covers a single T cell receptor beta chain. These data are taken from a study of CD8 T cells in Susac syndrome. From germline, CDR1 is MNHEY and CDR2 SMNVEV (reference sequence). V lost 6 bases, J lost 5 bases, and 5 bases stayed unmatched. The CDR3 is 14 amino acids. Sequencing targeted TCR beta in blood CD8+ and CD4+ T cells. TEMRA cells were enriched by FACS, while CD8+ and CD4+ T cells were obtained through a negative isolation that was performed magnetically. The authors reverse transcribed roughly 0.45 to 1 ug RNA with random hexamers. With immunoSEQ multiplex PCR, TCR beta CDR3 was amplified across 54 Vbeta and 13 Jbeta. A single record per CDR3 protein comes from TCRdb applying MiXCR to the immunoSEQ multiplex PCR reads. The sample lists fewer than 150,000 distinct CDR3 sequences, roughly 94% occurring once.

The gene calls are TRBV27 and TRBJ2-4, with 9 bases aligning to TRBD2. Sequenced: CD8+ T cells from PBMCs. This clonotype was sampled from a human donor in good health. CDR3 coding DNA: TGTGCCAGCAGCCATAGCGGGAGCCAAAACATTCAGTACTTC. As protein: CASSHSGSQNIQYF.